These 13 T cell receptor beta chains were all obtained from the same sample, sequenced in a study of monozygotic twins with inflammatory bowel disease (dated by TCRdb to the late 2010s). To prepare the library, 5' RACE was applied. TCRdb records Illumina HiSeq 2500 as the sequencer. Reprocessed by TCRdb, the reads give a single entry per CDR3 protein sequence, without DNA. For this sample, the table gives tens of thousands of distinct CDR3 sequences. Jointly, the top ten make up approximately 7.4% of the sample. The sample was blood. Receptor source: a human donor with ulcerative colitis or Crohn's disease, or a healthy co-twin of an affected twin (not recorded which).

The chain joins TRBV7-2 to TRBJ2-3; TCRdb proposes TRBD2, but this gene call is untestable without DNA. The length of the CDR3 is 15 residues. CDR1 is SGHTA and CDR2 is FQGNSA in the germline V gene. CDR3 sequence reads: CASSLMTSGGGTQYF.

The chain uses TRBV4-1 and TRBJ1-3. CDR1 MGHRA and CDR2 YSYEKL come from the germline V gene. The CDR3 has 15 residues. The CDR3 spells CASSQEGVSGNTIYF.

CDR3 sequence reads: CASSSRGTGELFF. The rearrangement joins TRBV28 to TRBJ2-2; as DNA is missing, the TRBD2 call by TCRdb cannot be tested. The length of the CDR3 is 13 residues. Germline lookup yields CDR1 MDHEN and CDR2 SYDVKM.

The chain recombines TRBV5-1 with TRBJ1-1; the D gene TCRdb calls, TRBD1, cannot be checked with no DNA. The CDR3 runs to 14 residues. The V gene's germline CDR1 is SGHRS and CDR2 YFSETQ. The CDR3 here is CASSLGQSNTEAFF. Combining the CDR3 with reference TRBV5-1 and TRBJ1-1 gives the whole variable domain KAGVTQTPRYLIKTRGQQVTLSCSPISGHRSVSWYQQTPGQGLQFLFEYFSETQRNKGNFPGRFSGRQFSNSRSEMNVSTLELGDSALYLCASSLGQSNTEAFFGQGTRLTVV.

The chain employs TRBV5-1 and TRBJ2-5. Germline-derived CDR1 and CDR2 are SGHRS and YFSETQ. The CDR3 runs to 14 residues. CDR3 region: CASSLAGQKETQYF.

The V and J genes are TRBV15 and TRBJ2-4. Germline V lookup: CDR1 LNHNV, CDR2 YYDKDF (reference sequence). The CDR3 loop spans 18 amino acids. This chain's CDR3 is CATSRDRSGDIGKNIQYF.

The rearrangement uses TRBV20-1 and TRBJ1-3. This CDR3 is 14 amino acids long. The germline V gene encodes CDR1 DFQATT and CDR2 SNEGSKA (reference sequence). The CDR3: CSARGGHTGNTIYF.

The chain carries TRBV5-1 and TRBJ2-7; there is no DNA to check the TCRdb D call of TRBD2. The germline V gene has CDR1 SGHRS and CDR2 YFSETQ. The CDR3 is made up of 20 amino acids. CDR3 in amino acids: CASSLGLAGGPKTQIYEQYF. Drawing the rest from reference TRBV5-1 and TRBJ2-7, the complete variable domain is KAGVTQTPRYLIKTRGQQVTLSCSPISGHRSVSWYQQTPGQGLQFLFEYFSETQRNKGNFPGRFSGRQFSNSRSEMNVSTLELGDSALYLCASSLGLAGGPKTQIYEQYFGPGTRLTVT.

The chain recombines TRBV29-1 with TRBJ2-3; TCRdb's D gene call, TRBD1, goes unchecked for lack of DNA. In germline, CDR1 is SQVTM, CDR2 ANQGSEA. The CDR3 totals 16 residues. CDR3 region: CSVASRDTGSTDTQYF.

The chain joins TRBV4-1 to TRBJ1-5. The length of the CDR3 is 14 residues. CDR1 is MGHRA, CDR2 YSYEKL, per germline. The CDR3 is CASSQAQGNQPQHF.

The rearrangement links TRBV12-3 or TRBV12-4 to TRBJ1-1. The CDR3 consists of 13 residues. This chain's CDR3 is CASTRSTRTEAFF.

This chain joins TRBV7-9 and TRBJ1-1. CDR3 length equals 11 residues. CDR1 SEHNR and CDR2 FQNEAQ come from the germline V gene (reference sequence). CDR3 region: CASSLGKWAFF.

The V call is TRBV7-9, the J call TRBJ2-5; TCRdb outputs TRBD1, but without DNA this stays unchecked. This CDR3 contains 16 residues. Germline V CDR1 and CDR2: SEHNR, FQNEAQ (reference sequence). The CDR3 reads CASSLYGTGVTETQYF. The whole variable domain, filled in from reference TRBV7-9 and TRBJ2-5, reads DTGVSQNPRHKITKRGQNVTFRCDPISEHNRLYWYRQTLGQGPEFLTYFQNEAQLEKSRLLSDRFSAERPKGSFSTLEIQRTEQGDSAMYLCASSLYGTGVTETQYFGPGTRLLVL.